The clone carrying this T cell receptor (beta chain) was counted a few times. No antigen is known for it. This entry comes from a study of T-cell reconstitution after alpha-beta-depleted transplantation in children. Unique molecular identifiers were used in preparing the TCRbeta library. TCRdb re-called the PCR reads through MiXCR, storing one row per CDR3 protein. The data hold around 100,000 distinct CDR3 sequences, with approximately 5.4% observed a single time. CDR3 length: 15 amino acids. Trimming removed 4 bases at V and 4 bases at J, with 14 bases between. CDR1 is KGHSH, CDR2 LQKENI, per germline. The study, taken as a whole, reports: Surviving thymic progenitors and recipient T cells were the source of high TCRbeta diversity at day 60 in some patients. After transplant, at about two months, alpha-beta T cells were reportedly derived from several hundred expanded graft clones. A year had passed since transplant, and T-cell counts and diversity by then came mostly from newly produced T cells.

Source: PBMCs, mostly from graft donor cells, taken 60 days after TCRalphabeta/CD19-depleted stem cell transplant. The J gene is TRBJ1-5, the V gene TRBV18, with D hard to call. The receptor's source is a female patient aged 2 to 10 who had a stem cell transplant for Fanconi anemia, so the T cells may come from the graft donor. CDR3 sequence: CASSLQFDPNQPQHF. The CDR3 region has the DNA TGTGCCAGCTCACTACAATTCGACCCGAATCAGCCCCAGCATTTT.